The entry below gives a single T cell receptor beta chain sequence along with its context. What it recognizes is unknown. The final CDR3 position lacks the conserved phenylalanine or tryptophan, pointing to a likely read error. It is unclear where the CDR3 begins or ends on the DNA, so no DNA is shown, and the CDR3 is as TCRdb lists it. Per germline, CDR1 LGHNT and CDR2 FRNRAP. Ends included, the CDR3 has 9 residues. The data originate from a study of high-grade serous ovarian cancer treatment subgroups. Study overall: Each sample yielded on average roughly 7,400 unique TCR beta rearrangements from around 15,000 reads.

Clones were read by immunoSEQ multiplex PCR, and TCRdb kept only the in-frame ones, dropping some. The sample has over 15,000 clones; under 85% are singletons. The study, taken as a whole, reports: Repertoire similarity ranged 0.11 to 0.79 between tumors of one patient.

Tumor samples were taken before definitive surgery or chemotherapy. The sample consisted of tumor tissue. The chain joins TRBV12-5 to TRBJ1-4. This sequence originates from a human donor with high-grade serous ovarian cancer. Here the CDR3 reads CASGPRRVR.